This T cell receptor (beta chain) was recorded in a study of OX40 agonist ivuxolimab in advanced cancers. As for the study in general: Recorded diagnoses for dose-escalation patients were hepatocellular carcinoma, melanoma, renal cell or head and neck cancer. Partial responses were recorded for three patients, including one with hepatocellular carcinoma and two with cutaneous melanoma. Study-level results: Averaging showed that CD8+ T cells had more expanded clones than CD4+ did. Researchers did not determine the expanded peripheral T cells' antigen specificity.

Repertoires were generated with immunoSEQ multiplex PCR, while TCRdb's copy carries only in-frame clones and drops some. The sample has 40,000 to 60,000 clones, 60% to 80% seen once. In the case of this clone: Its antigen is not identified.

The CDR3 is 13 residues long. This chain joins TRBV21-1 and TRBJ1-1. TRBV21-1 has pseudogene status. This sample comprised CD4+ or CD8+ T cells sorted from blood, obtained in a trial of the OX40 agonist ivuxolimab. The TCR originated in an adult with an advanced solid tumor such as melanoma, head and neck, liver or kidney cancer. CDR3 sequence reads: CASSKALEGQAFF. The CDR3 DNA reads TGTGCCAGCAGCAAAGCGCTTGAGGGCCAAGCTTTCTTT.